This TCR beta chain came from a study of blood T cell repertoires in COVID-19. Across the study: Nucleic acid was either cDNA or gDNA, and it came from T cells, B-cell-depleted T cells, or PBMCs.

The protocol was immunoSEQ multiplex PCR, while the TCRdb copy is restricted to in-frame clones and leaves out a portion. This sample has about 58,000 clones, with 80% to 90% found just once. The junction had 5 bases not matched to a gene; V was cut back by 6 bases and J by 7 bases. This CDR3 spans 11 amino acids. Germline CDR1 reads GTSNPN; CDR2 reads SVGIG (reference sequence). The source material was peripheral blood. The gene calls are TRBV30 and TRBJ1-2, with TRBD1 identical over 7 bases. The clonotype originates from a woman in her 70s with active COVID-19. DNA of the CDR3: TGTGCCTGCCGACAGGGATTTGGCTACACCTTC. Protein sequence: CACRQGFGYTF.